This T cell receptor (beta chain) was documented in a study of T cell responses to AZD1222 COVID-19 vaccine. Germline V gene lookup returns CDR1 SGHAT and CDR2 FQNNGV. The CDR3 sequence is 15 residues long. V dropped 5 bases and J dropped 1; count of bases not matched to a gene: 7. Only in-frame clones appear in the TCRdb table, and some are missing; sequencing was by immunoSEQ multiplex PCR. The sample records some 160,000 clones, around 94% being singletons. The sample in question was peripheral blood, obtained on day 0 of AZD1222 vaccination. V usage is TRBV11-2 and J usage is TRBJ1-1; 7 bases align to TRBD1. This TCR derives from an adult in good health. The CDR3 loop reads CASSPIRGRNTEAFF. The CDR3 DNA sequence: TGTGCCAGCAGCCCCATCAGGGGGAGGAACACTGAAGCTTTCTTT.